These T cell receptor beta chains were read from a single sample in a study of T cells after yellow fever vaccination. TCRdb reanalysed the 5' RACE reads using MiXCR and keeps one entry per CDR3 protein. The table has about 300,000 distinct CDR3 sequences, 8.5% to 10% seen once. Material: CD4+ T cells sorted from PBMCs, obtained 5 days after the yellow fever booster vaccination. These receptors were taken from a man between 18 and 29 years old who received the YFV17D yellow fever vaccine. Each CDR3 is given with its conserved first and last residue. A D gene is named only where the DNA matches it firmly. Clone size is stated in some rows and not others, as once, few, many or a class when expanded.

V gene,J gene,D gene,clone size,CDR3 DNA,CDR3 protein
TRBV11-2,TRBJ2-3,.,.,TGTGCCAGCGATACTACAAGGGGGGGGCGACCCACAGATACGCAGTATTTT,CASDTTRGGRPTDTQYF
TRBV7-2,TRBJ1-6,TRBD1,few,TGTGCCAGCAGGCCGCCCGGGACAGGGAATTCACCCCTCCACTTT,CASRPPGTGNSPLHF
TRBV24-1,TRBJ2-1,TRBD1,many,TGTGCCACCAGTGATTCGAGGCAGGGGGCAAGCAATGAGCAGTTCTTC,CATSDSRQGASNEQFF
TRBV12-3/TRBV12-4,TRBJ2-1,TRBD2,.,TGTGCCAGCAGTTTCCGACTAGCGAGCGATGAGCAGTTCTTC,CASSFRLASDEQFF
TRBV7-9,TRBJ1-5,TRBD1,.,TGTGCCAGCAGCCCCGGGACAGGGGTGGGATATGGCAATCAGCCCCAGCATTTT,CASSPGTGVGYGNQPQHF
TRBV27,TRBJ2-3,TRBD2,few,TGTGCCAGCAGTTCCCGGGTGCTAGCGGGGGGGCCGCGCACAGATACGCAGTATTTT,CASSSRVLAGGPRTDTQYF
TRBV20-1,TRBJ2-1,.,.,TGCAGTGCTCAGCGTGGGGGGTTCGGTGAGCAGTTCTTC,CSAQRGGFGEQFF
TRBV7-2,TRBJ1-5,.,few,TGTGCCAGCAGCGCCCCACCGGGGGGAGATCAGCCCCAGCATTTT,CASSAPPGGDQPQHF
TRBV25-1,TRBJ2-5,.,.,TGTGCCGGCAGTGAACCGGTCCGGGAGACCCAGTACTTC,CAGSEPVRETQYF
TRBV20-1,TRBJ2-2,.,many,TGCAGTGCTAGAGATCTCGCCGGGGAGCTGTTTTTT,CSARDLAGELFF
TRBV5-5,TRBJ2-7,TRBD1,.,TGTGCCAGCAGACAGGACAGGCCAACCCCCTCCTACGAGCAGTACTTC,CASRQDRPTPSYEQYF
TRBV6-4,TRBJ2-5,.,.,TGTGCCAGCAGCCCCAACGAAGCTCAGGCCAAGGGGCTCCAAGAGACCCAGTACTTC,CASSPNEAQAKGLQETQYF
TRBV13,TRBJ1-2,.,many,TGTGCCAGCAGCTTGGACGTTCTCTATGGCTACACCTTC,CASSLDVLYGYTF
TRBV9,TRBJ1-2,.,.,TGTGCCAGCAGCGTAGGGGGGCACAACTATGGCTACACCTTC,CASSVGGHNYGYTF
TRBV24-1,TRBJ2-3,TRBD2,.,TGTGCCACCAGTGACCACCGGACGCCGCGGGGGGATACGCAGTATTTT,CATSDHRTPRGDTQYF
TRBV5-6,TRBJ1-6,.,many,TGTGCCAGCAGCTCATGGGCTAATTCACCCCTCCACTTT,CASSSWANSPLHF
TRBV19,TRBJ2-7,.,.,TGTGCCAGTAGTACGACGGGGCAGGGATTCTACGAGCAGTACTTC,CASSTTGQGFYEQYF
TRBV5-1,TRBJ2-2,.,many,TGCGCCAGCAGCTTGACAACAGGGCAAGACACCGGGGAGCTGTTTTTT,CASSLTTGQDTGELFF
TRBV12-3/TRBV12-4,TRBJ2-5,.,.,TGTGCCAGCAGTTTGAGGGGGGGCCCCGAGACCCAGTACTTC,CASSLRGGPETQYF
TRBV20-1,TRBJ2-5,.,few,TGCAGTGCTTCCGGAGCGGAAGAGACCCAGTACTTC,CSASGAEETQYF
TRBV7-2,TRBJ2-1,TRBD2,few,TGTGCCAGCAGCCCTCGTGGGATATCTAGCGGGGGGCACAATGAGCAGTTCTTC,CASSPRGISSGGHNEQFF
TRBV2,TRBJ2-1,TRBD2,many,TGTGCCAGCAGTCGTCGCGCTAGCGGGGGAGGGAATGAGCAGTTCTTC,CASSRRASGGGNEQFF
TRBV29-1,TRBJ2-3,.,many,TGCAGCGCCGGGTGGGGCGTGGCAGGCGGCACAGATACGCAGTATTTT,CSAGWGVAGGTDTQYF
TRBV24-1,TRBJ2-1,.,.,TGTGCCACCAGCGCGGACAGCTCCTACAATGAGCAGTTCTTC,CATSADSSYNEQFF
TRBV27,TRBJ2-7,TRBD2,many,TGTGCCAGCAGTTTTGACACCGGGGGAGGGTACGAGCAGTACTTC,CASSFDTGGGYEQYF